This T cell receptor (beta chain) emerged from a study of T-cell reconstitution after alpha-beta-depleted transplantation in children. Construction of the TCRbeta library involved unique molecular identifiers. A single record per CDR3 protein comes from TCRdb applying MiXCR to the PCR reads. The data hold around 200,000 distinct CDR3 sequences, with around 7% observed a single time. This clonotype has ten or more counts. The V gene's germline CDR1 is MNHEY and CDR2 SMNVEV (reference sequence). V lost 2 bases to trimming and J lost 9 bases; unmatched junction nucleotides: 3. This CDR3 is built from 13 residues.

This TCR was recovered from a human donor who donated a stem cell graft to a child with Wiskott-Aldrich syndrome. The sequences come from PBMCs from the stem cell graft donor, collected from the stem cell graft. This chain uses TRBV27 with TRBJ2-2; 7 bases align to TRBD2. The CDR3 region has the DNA TGTGCCAGCAGTTTAAGCGGGAACAGGGAGCTGTTTTTT. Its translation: CASSLSGNRELFF.